The 14 T cell receptor beta chains in this list originate from one sample, sequenced in a study of T cells in Graves' hyperthyroidism and ophthalmopathy. Amplified TCR beta CDR3 regions derived from RNA transcripts. First-round RT-PCR of the TCR CDR3 relied on the HTBI primer set. MiXCR, run by TCRdb on the multiplex PCR reads, gives a single entry per CDR3 protein. This sample has hundreds of thousands of distinct CDR3 sequences, with roughly 20% found just once. The sample taken for sequencing was blood. The receptors come from a man aged 25-45 years with Graves' ophthalmopathy.

A few counts support this clonotype. The V call is TRBV30, the J call TRBJ1-1; weak D call: TRBD1 (5 bases). The CDR3 is 12 residues long. Trimming stripped 0 bases from V and 8 bases from J, with 10 bases between. CDR1 is GTSNPN, CDR2 SVGIG, per germline (reference sequence). CDR3 nucleotide sequence: TGTGCCTGGAGTGTTTGGGGCCGGGAAGCTTTCTTT. Translating gives CAWSVWGREAFF.

This clonotype was seen a few times. The chain links TRBV13 to TRBJ2-2; perhaps TRBD1 as D (5 bases). The V end was cut by 4 bases, the J end by 5 bases, with 17 bases between. The CDR3 loop spans 16 amino acids. Germline CDR1 reads PRHDT; CDR2 reads FYEKMQ (reference sequence). CDR3 loop: CASSSRTGPETGELFF. CDR3 in DNA: TGTGCCAGCAGCTCCCGAACAGGCCCGGAAACCGGGGAGCTGTTTTTT.

The V call is TRBV15, the J call TRBJ1-2; D unclear. The CDR3 has 12 residues. The germline CDR1 and CDR2 sequences are LNHNV and YYDKDF (reference sequence). V gave up 4 bases and J gave up 0 bases, with 3 bases separating them. CDR3 in amino acids: CATSTANYGYTF. The CDR3, as DNA: TGTGCCACCAGCACAGCTAACTATGGCTACACCTTC.

This clonotype occurred many times. This chain connects TRBV7-9 to TRBJ2-3; TRBD2 agrees at 11 bases. After removal of 5 bases from V and 4 bases from J, the junction contained 14 bases not matched to a gene. Germline CDR1 and CDR2: SEHNR and FQNEAQ (reference sequence). This CDR3 has 18 amino acids. CDR3 region: CASSPTKVPGLAADTQYF. As DNA, the CDR3 is TGTGCCAGCAGCCCGACAAAGGTACCGGGACTAGCGGCAGATACGCAGTATTTT.

V is TRBV5-1 and J is TRBJ2-2; D is ambiguous. CDR3 length: 15 amino acids. From germline, CDR1 is SGHRS and CDR2 YFSETQ. Trimming removed 1 base from V and 3 bases from J, with 10 bases in between. This CDR3 is CASSLYSYHTGELFF. The DNA of the CDR3 is TGCGCCAGCAGCTTGTACAGTTACCACACCGGGGAGCTGTTTTTT. The full variable domain, rest sourced from reference TRBV5-1 and TRBJ2-2, is KAGVTQTPRYLIKTRGQQVTLSCSPISGHRSVSWYQQTPGQGLQFLFEYFSETQRNKGNFPGRFSGRQFSNSRSEMNVSTLELGDSALYLCASSLYSYHTGELFFGEGSRLTVL.

The table lists this clonotype with a few counts. The chain recombines TRBV7-9 with TRBJ1-5, with a possible D match to TRBD1 (5 bases). Trimming pared 5 bases from V and 6 bases from J, leaving 17 bases between. CDR3 size: 15 residues. CDR1 and CDR2 (germline): SEHNR, FQNEAQ (reference sequence). CDR3 in DNA: TGTGCCAGCAGCAAGACAGAAGGTTATCCTCAGCCCCAGCATTTT. Translated: CASSKTEGYPQPQHF.

This clonotype was detected only a few times. V gene TRBV20-1 combines with J gene TRBJ1-2; 7 bases match TRBD1. V lost 1 base and J lost 4; bases outside the gene matches: 9. The CDR3 is 15 amino acids. Germline V lookup: CDR1 DFQATT, CDR2 SNEGSKA (reference sequence). The CDR3 spells CSARGIRGGSYGYTF. The CDR3 DNA sequence: TGCAGTGCTAGAGGGATTCGAGGGGGCAGCTATGGCTACACCTTC.

This clonotype was recorded a few times. This chain links TRBV18 with TRBJ2-3; D call uncertain. This CDR3 is built from 14 residues. Trimming pared 3 bases from V and 6 bases from J, leaving 13 bases between. Germline V gene sequence: CDR1 KGHSH, CDR2 LQKENI. The CDR3 region is CASSPVVGQDTQYF. Written as DNA, the CDR3 is TGTGCCAGCTCACCTGTTGTAGGGCAGGATACGCAGTATTTT.

The gene calls are TRBV6-5 and TRBJ1-1, with TRBD1 matching over 10 bases. Germline V gene lookup returns CDR1 MNHEY and CDR2 SVGAGI. J lost 4 bases, V lost 2 bases, and 7 bases had no gene match. The CDR3 spans 16 residues. Here the CDR3 reads CASSYRTGGGGTEAFF. CDR3 nucleotide sequence: TGTGCCAGCAGTTACAGGACAGGGGGAGGTGGCACTGAAGCTTTCTTT.

This clonotype was counted at least ten times. This chain connects TRBV3-1 to TRBJ2-7, with 11 nucleotides matching TRBD1. Per the germline V gene, CDR1 is LGHDT and CDR2 is YNNKEL (reference sequence). This CDR3 has 15 amino acids. Losses at the gene ends were 4 bases for V and 4 bases for J; bases not matched to a gene: 6. This CDR3 is CASSPSGQGEYEQYF. In nucleotides, the CDR3 is TGTGCCAGCAGCCCCTCGGGACAGGGGGAATACGAGCAGTACTTC.

The chain joins TRBV4-2 to TRBJ2-3; TRBD2 matches 13 bases. V trimming: 0 bases; J trimming: 1 base; junction bases outside the gene matches: 10. There are 20 residues in the CDR3. From germline, CDR1 is LGHNA and CDR2 YNFKEQ. The CDR3: CASSQEGTSGTGVGTDTQYF. As DNA, the CDR3 is TGTGCCAGCAGCCAAGAGGGGACTAGCGGGACAGGAGTGGGCACAGATACGCAGTATTTT.

This clonotype appeared many times. The CDR3 coding sequence is TGTGCCAGCTCACCTGTTGAGAGCAGCTCCGAGCAGTACTTC. Its translation: CASSPVESSSEQYF. The chain employs TRBV18 and TRBJ2-7; D not resolved. The CDR3 runs to 14 residues. The ends were cut back, 3 bases at V and 6 bases at J, with 15 bases in the middle. Germline V gene lookup returns CDR1 KGHSH and CDR2 LQKENI.

The chain uses TRBV12-3 or TRBV12-4 and TRBJ2-2, with 9 bases identical to TRBD1. The CDR3 has 18 residues. V shed 6 bases and J 1 base; nucleotides not matched to a gene: 12. CDR3 protein: CASRSATWTGENTGELFF. The CDR3 DNA sequence: TGTGCCAGCAGGTCCGCAACATGGACAGGGGAGAACACCGGGGAGCTGTTTTTT.

The chain has TRBV20-1 and TRBJ1-6; D is unclear. This CDR3 contains 16 residues. Between the trimmed V and J ends, which lost 0 bases and 8 bases, there was a span of 17 bases. Per germline, CDR1 DFQATT and CDR2 SNEGSKA (reference sequence). CDR3 region: CSAREYGRPRDSPLHF. The CDR3 DNA sequence: TGCAGTGCTAGAGAGTACGGCCGGCCACGAGATTCACCCCTCCACTTT.